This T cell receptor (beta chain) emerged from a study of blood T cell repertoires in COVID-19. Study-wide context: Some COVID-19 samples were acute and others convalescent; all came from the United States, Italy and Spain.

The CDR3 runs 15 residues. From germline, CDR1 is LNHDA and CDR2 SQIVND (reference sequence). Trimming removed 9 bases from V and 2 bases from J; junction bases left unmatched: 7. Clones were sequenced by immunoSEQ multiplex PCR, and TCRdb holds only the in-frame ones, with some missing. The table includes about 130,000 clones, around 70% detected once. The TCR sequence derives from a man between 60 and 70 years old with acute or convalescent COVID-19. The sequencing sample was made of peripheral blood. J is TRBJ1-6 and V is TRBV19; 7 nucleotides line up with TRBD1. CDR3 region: CASQTGTTYNSPLHF. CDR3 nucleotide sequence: TGTGCCAGCCAGACAGGGACGACCTATAATTCACCCCTCCACTTT.